Below, 29 T cell receptor beta chains from the same sample are listed, as sequenced in a study of metastatic and nonmetastatic thyroid tumors. TCRdb redid the clone calls on the PCR reads using MiXCR. The table has about 38,000 clones, around 43% seen once. There were no patients who had received any treatment before thyroid surgery. The sample was tumor tissue. The receptor source for this set is a male donor with papillary thyroid cancer or a benign thyroid nodule (not recorded which). Some clones in this sample may be carry-over from other donors' samples.

This clone was counted a single time. The chain links TRBV4-1 to TRBJ2-7; 14 bases match TRBD2. Unmatched junction bases numbered 3, after V lost 1 base and J lost 7 bases. Germline CDR1 MGHRA, CDR2 YSYEKL. The CDR3 covers 15 residues. The CDR3 bases are TGCGCCAGCAGCCAAGTGGGACTAGCGGGAGAAGAGCAGTACTTC. It yields the protein CASSQVGLAGEEQYF.

Only a few counts were recorded for this clone. This chain uses TRBV28 with TRBJ2-7, with D perhaps matching TRBD2 (5 bases). Trimming cost V 3 bases and J 5 bases, with 8 bases left between them. This CDR3 has 12 amino acids. Germline assignment: CDR1 MDHEN and CDR2 SYDVKM. The CDR3 reads CASSFLGNEQYF. In DNA, the CDR3 is TGTGCCAGCAGTTTTCTCGGGAACGAGCAGTACTTC.

Concerning this clone itself: Because it lacks the conserved phenylalanine or tryptophan at the end, this CDR3 is likely a read error. The chain uses TRBV20-1 and TRBJ1-5; weak D call: TRBD1 (6 bases). The CDR3 length is 14 residues. Between the trimmed V and J ends, which lost 5 bases and 6 bases, there was a span of 17 bases. Germline V gives CDR1 DFQATT, CDR2 SNEGSKA (reference sequence). The CDR3 protein is CSASQGGLGQPQHS. The DNA for the CDR3 is TGCAGTGCTTCACAGGGCGGTCTGGGTCAGCCCCAGCATTCT.

There are a few counts of this clone. Other DNA sequences in this specimen translate into the identical CDR3. The J gene is TRBJ2-7, the V gene TRBV6-1; D may be TRBD2 (5 bases). The CDR3 has 15 amino acids. CDR1 is MNHNS and CDR2 is SASEGT in the germline V gene. The V and J ends lost 1 base and 3 bases respectively, with 13 bases between them. The CDR3, as DNA: TGTGCCAGCAGTGAAGGTTCCAGCGGTTTCTACGAGCAGTACTTC. Amino acid sequence: CASSEGSSGFYEQYF.

This clone has more than one count but fewer than ten. The chain uses TRBV28 and TRBJ1-5; D ambiguous. V was trimmed by 3 bases and J by 3 bases, leaving 9 bases between them. The CDR3 runs 14 residues. CDR1 MDHEN and CDR2 SYDVKM come from the germline V gene. The CDR3 reads CASSLETYNQPQHF. The CDR3 DNA sequence: TGTGCCAGCAGTTTGGAGACGTACAATCAGCCCCAGCATTTT.

The rearrangement joins TRBV6-5 to TRBJ1-3; TRBD1 is a possible D gene (6 bases). Trimming shortened V by 2 bases and J by 4 bases, and 9 bases separated the two germline ends. The CDR3 contains 14 residues. Germline V lookup: CDR1 MNHEY, CDR2 SVGAGI. CDR3 residues: CASSYSTGGNTIYF. The CDR3 DNA reads as TGTGCCAGCAGTTACAGTACAGGGGGAAACACCATATATTTT.

The rearrangement uses TRBV20-1 and TRBJ2-7, with TRBD2 identical over 8 bases. Per the germline V gene, CDR1 is DFQATT and CDR2 is SNEGSKA (reference sequence). This CDR3 contains 14 residues. Trimming cost V 6 bases and J 2 bases; bases outside gene matches: 9. CDR3 sequence: CSAPPSAGAYEQYF. DNA for the CDR3: TGCAGTGCCCCTCCGTCAGCGGGAGCCTACGAGCAGTACTTC.

This clone was observed once. V usage is TRBV4-1 and J usage is TRBJ2-7, with TRBD2 matching 10 bases. V trimming: 3 bases; J trimming: 7 bases; junction bases outside the gene matches: 9. CDR1 MGHRA and CDR2 YSYEKL come from the germline V gene. The CDR3 runs to 15 residues. The CDR3: CASSQAPGLAKEQYF. In DNA, the CDR3 is TGCGCCAGCAGCCAGGCCCCGGGACTAGCGAAAGAGCAGTACTTC.

The chain joins TRBV2 to TRBJ1-2; D perhaps matches TRBD1 (5 bases). Per germline, CDR1 SNHLY and CDR2 FYNNEI. V gave up 7 bases and J gave up 8 bases, with 14 bases separating them. The CDR3 is 12 amino acids. The CDR3 nucleotides read TGTGCCAGCATTTCGGGGGTGACCGGCTACACCTTC. This encodes CASISGVTGYTF.

This clone showed up just a few times. The chain is built from TRBV15 and TRBJ1-3; a possible D gene is TRBD1 (6 bases). The germline gives CDR1 LNHNV, CDR2 YYDKDF (reference sequence). V was shortened by 6 bases and J by 0 bases, with 18 bases between the two germline ends. The CDR3 is 17 residues long. The DNA for the CDR3 is TGTGCCACCAGTCCTTATCGGACAGCGAGCTCTGGAAACACCATATATTTT. Protein product: CATSPYRTASSGNTIYF.

There are a few counts of this clone. The rearrangement uses TRBV12-3 or TRBV12-4 and TRBJ1-6; the D is unclear. V lost 6 bases, J lost 10 bases, and 13 bases lay in between. This CDR3 has 13 amino acids. The CDR3 DNA reads TGTGCCAGCAGCCGCTCCCGACAATCACCCCTCCACTTT. It translates to CASSRSRQSPLHF.

The chain carries TRBV6-1 and TRBJ2-6; D remains ambiguous. The CDR3 runs to 15 residues. Germline V gives CDR1 MNHNS, CDR2 SASEGT. With 6 bases removed from V and 2 bases from J, the gap between germline ends came to 11 bases. The chain's CDR3 is CASRLTPTGANVLTF. Here the CDR3 DNA reads TGTGCCAGCAGACTCACACCTACTGGGGCCAACGTCCTGACTTTC.

This clone was picked up many times. The CDR3 sequence: CASSEWMGANQPQHF. The CDR3 DNA sequence: TGTGCCAGCAGTGAGTGGATGGGTGCTAATCAGCCCCAGCATTTT. The chain couples TRBV2 to TRBJ1-5; D unclear. Trimming left V 3 bases short and J 4 bases short, with 13 bases between. CDR1 SNHLY and CDR2 FYNNEI come from the germline V gene. The CDR3 has 15 residues.

The rearrangement uses TRBV4-1 and TRBJ1-5; the D gene is possibly TRBD1 (5 bases). Trimming shortened V by 0 bases and J by 1 base, and 13 bases separated the two germline ends. Germline values: CDR1 MGHRA, CDR2 YSYEKL. The CDR3 contains 17 residues. As DNA, the CDR3 is TGCGCCAGCAGCCAAGAATCATCCGGGGGGAGCAATCAGCCCCAGCATTTT. Residues: CASSQESSGGSNQPQHF.

The chain recombines TRBV5-6 with TRBJ2-3, with D possibly matching TRBD2 (6 bases). The CDR3 totals 18 residues. With 8 bases removed from V and 2 bases from J, the gap between germline ends came to 27 bases. Germline CDR1 and CDR2: SGHDT and YYEEEE. The CDR3 loop reads CASSTPSGVTDYTDTQYF. DNA for the CDR3: TGTGCCAGTAGTACTCCCTCGGGGGTGACAGACTACACAGATACGCAGTATTTT.

The chain is built from TRBV5-1 and TRBJ2-7, with TRBD2 matching 8 bases. V shed 4 bases and J 0 bases; nucleotides not matched to a gene: 6. The CDR3 is made up of 15 amino acids. Germline lookup yields CDR1 SGHRS and CDR2 YFSETQ. The CDR3 DNA is TGCGCCAGCAGCACGATAGCGGGGAGCTCCTACGAGCAGTACTTC. This encodes CASSTIAGSSYEQYF.

A few counts support this clone. This chain uses TRBV6-5 with TRBJ1-2; 9 bases map to TRBD1. V lost 4 bases, J lost 5 bases, and 11 bases stayed unmatched. CDR1 is MNHEY and CDR2 is SVGAGI in the germline V gene. The CDR3 consists of 16 residues. DNA for the CDR3: TGTGCCAGCAGTTCCGTAACCGGGACAGGGTCGTATGGCTACACCTTC. Translated: CASSSVTGTGSYGYTF.

The V call is TRBV18, the J call TRBJ2-7, with D possibly being TRBD2 (5 bases). V lost 2 bases and J 5 bases, leaving 7 bases between the germline ends. Germline assignment: CDR1 KGHSH and CDR2 LQKENI. The CDR3 loop spans 12 amino acids. This CDR3 is CASSPNGNEQYF. The CDR3 nucleotides are TGTGCCAGCTCACCAAACGGGAACGAGCAGTACTTC. Filled out from reference TRBV18 and TRBJ2-7, the complete variable domain reads NAGVMQNPRHLVRRRGQEARLRCSPMKGHSHVYWYRQLPEEGLKFMVYLQKENIIDESGMPKERFSAEFPKEGPSILRIQQVVRGDSAAYFCASSPNGNEQYFGPGTRLTVT.

This sequence joins TRBV2 and TRBJ2-7, with D tentatively TRBD1 (6 bases). Trimming removed 5 bases from V and 2 bases from J, with 10 bases in between. Germline CDR1 SNHLY, CDR2 FYNNEI. CDR3 length: 13 residues. Here the CDR3 reads CASSMDSTYEQYF. The DNA for the CDR3 is TGTGCCAGCAGTATGGACAGCACCTACGAGCAGTACTTC.

The rearrangement links TRBV6-6 to TRBJ2-7, with 7 bases identical to TRBD2. CDR1 MNHNY and CDR2 SVGAGI come from the germline V gene (reference sequence). CDR3 length equals 18 residues. Germline trimming cut 2 bases from V and 2 bases from J; bases unmatched to any gene: 15. CDR3 loop: CASSYGVGDSGLAYEQYF. The DNA of the CDR3 is TGTGCCAGCAGTTACGGAGTAGGGGATAGCGGGCTGGCCTACGAGCAGTACTTC.

In this sample, this clone turned up a few times. The chain is built from TRBV6-1 and TRBJ1-5, with a possible D match to TRBD1 (6 bases). Germline V gives CDR1 MNHNS, CDR2 SASEGT. V shed 7 bases and J shed 4 bases, with 14 bases lying between them. The CDR3 runs 14 residues. The CDR3 DNA reads as TGTGCCAGCACCCCAGGGGCAGTGAATCAGCCCCAGCATTTT. Protein sequence: CASTPGAVNQPQHF.

The chain is built from TRBV5-1 and TRBJ2-6; no definite D call. Germline-derived CDR1 and CDR2 are SGHRS and YFSETQ. The CDR3 loop spans 19 amino acids. V was trimmed by 0 bases and J by 4 bases, leaving 20 bases between them. Here the CDR3 DNA reads TGCGCCAGCAGCTTGGGGGGTGAAGCCCTTTTCGTGGGGGCCAACGTCCTGACTTTC. It yields the protein CASSLGGEALFVGANVLTF. The full variable domain, rest sourced from reference TRBV5-1 and TRBJ2-6, is KAGVTQTPRYLIKTRGQQVTLSCSPISGHRSVSWYQQTPGQGLQFLFEYFSETQRNKGNFPGRFSGRQFSNSRSEMNVSTLELGDSALYLCASSLGGEALFVGANVLTFGAGSRLTVL.

V gene TRBV6-5 combines with J gene TRBJ2-2, with D possibly TRBD2 on 6 matching bases. Germline CDR1 MNHEY, CDR2 SVGAGI. V lost 4 bases to trimming and J lost 4 bases, with 13 bases between them. The CDR3 length is 15 residues. Written as DNA, the CDR3 is TGTGCCAGCAGTTTTGAGTCGGGGGTCACCGGGGAGCTGTTTTTT. Its protein is CASSFESGVTGELFF.

This chain uses TRBV11-2 with TRBJ1-2, with TRBD1 as a possible D gene (5 bases). Germline CDR1 and CDR2: SGHAT and FQNNGV. CDR3 length: 13 residues. Trimming took off 1 base at V and 5 bases at J, with 8 bases between the two ends. CDR3 in amino acids: CASSLGQPYGYTF. The CDR3 DNA sequence: TGTGCCAGCAGCTTAGGACAGCCGTATGGCTACACCTTC.

The chain couples TRBV27 to TRBJ2-7, with D unresolved. With 5 bases removed from V and 1 base from J, the gap between germline ends came to 9 bases. The length of the CDR3 is 13 residues. CDR1 is MNHEY, CDR2 SMNVEV, per germline (reference sequence). CDR3 sequence (DNA): TGTGCCAGCAGTGTGGCCGCTTCCTACGAGCAGTACTTC. It translates to CASSVAASYEQYF.

A remark on this clone: The junction shows a germline mismatch at one end, possibly a read error. V gene TRBV7-2 combines with J gene TRBJ2-7, with no clear D. CDR3 length: 11 residues. CDR1 is SGHTA, CDR2 FQGNSA, per germline. The CDR3 reads CASTLVSEQYF. The CDR3 nucleotides are TGTGCCAGCACCTTAGTAAGCGAGCAGTACTTC. The full variable domain, with the rest looked up from reference TRBV7-2 and TRBJ2-7, is GAGVSQSPSNKVTEKGKDVELRCDPISGHTALYWYRQSLGQGLEFLIYFQGNSAPDKSGLPSDRFSAERTGGSVSTLTIQRTQQEDSAVYLCASTLVSEQYFGPGTRLTVT.

The genes are TRBV9 and TRBJ2-1; TRBD1 matches at 8 bases. The CDR3 extends over 15 amino acids. Per the germline V gene, CDR1 is SGDLS and CDR2 is YYNGEE. Unmatched junction bases numbered 5, after V lost 2 bases and J lost 4 bases. The CDR3 bases are TGTGCCAGCAGCGTGGGACAGGCCCCATACAATGAGCAGTTCTTC. This sequence encodes CASSVGQAPYNEQFF.

This rearrangement joins TRBV4-1 to TRBJ2-7; 7 bases map to TRBD1. Germline V CDR1 and CDR2: MGHRA, YSYEKL. The CDR3 totals 14 residues. After removal of 2 bases from V and 7 bases from J, the junction contained 8 bases not matched to a gene. CDR3 nucleotide sequence: TGCGCCAGCAGCCAACTTGGACAGGTCTGGGAGCAGTACTTC. The encoded protein is CASSQLGQVWEQYF.

In this sample, this clone turned up a few times. The chain combines TRBV6-1 with TRBJ1-1; D unresolved. The germline CDR1 and CDR2 sequences are MNHNS and SASEGT. The CDR3 totals 14 residues. Trimming cost V 5 bases and J 5 bases, with 15 bases left between them. The CDR3 coding sequence is TGTGCCAGCAGTCCTTTGAAGGACGGGACTGAAGCTTTCTTT. It specifies CASSPLKDGTEAFF.